Listed here are 29 T cell receptor beta chains from one sample, sequenced in a study of CD8 T cells in ankylosing spondylitis. TCRdb processed the 5' RACE reads anew with MiXCR; each CDR3 protein has one entry. The sample holds hundreds of thousands of distinct CDR3 sequences, 30% to 40% seen once. The sequenced sample consisted of blood, either unsorted or a sorted T cell fraction (not recorded which). The receptors were sampled from a male donor with ankylosing spondylitis or in good health (not recorded which).

This chain links TRBV28 with TRBJ2-6; TRBD1 matches 7 bases. The CDR3 runs 16 residues. CDR1 MDHEN and CDR2 SYDVKM come from the germline V gene. V lost 6 bases to trimming and J lost 2 bases; unmatched junction nucleotides: 7. The CDR3 DNA follows: TGTGCCAGCAGACAGGGGCAGTTCGCTGGGGCCAACGTCCTGACTTTC. Its protein is CASRQGQFAGANVLTF.

The chain recombines TRBV10-3 with TRBJ1-2; D remains ambiguous. The CDR3 extends over 13 amino acids. V dropped 5 bases and J dropped 3 bases, with 10 bases sitting between them. Germline lookup yields CDR1 ENHRY and CDR2 SYGVKD. The CDR3 bases are TGTGCCATCAGTACGAACGGGGACTATGGCTACACCTTC. It codes for CAISTNGDYGYTF.

This clonotype was seen only a few times. The V gene is TRBV5-5, the J gene TRBJ2-1, with 11 bases identical to TRBD1. The CDR3 is 15 amino acids. With V trimmed by 5 bases and J by 7 bases, 8 bases remained unmatched. CDR1 SGHKS and CDR2 YYEKEE come from the germline V gene (reference sequence). CDR3 in amino acids: CASSPGQGAANEQFF. CDR3 nucleotide sequence: TGTGCCAGCAGTCCCGGACAGGGGGCCGCTAATGAGCAGTTCTTC.

This clonotype was detected only a few times. The chain combines TRBV20-1 with TRBJ2-7; no clear D gene. The CDR3 length is 13 residues. With 6 bases removed from V and 4 bases from J, the gap between germline ends came to 16 bases. Germline CDR1 DFQATT, CDR2 SNEGSKA (reference sequence). CDR3: CSARWVNTYEQYF. The CDR3, as DNA: TGCAGTGCCCGTTGGGTAAACACTTACGAGCAGTACTTC.

This chain connects TRBV20-1 to TRBJ1-3; no firm D call. Germline V CDR1 and CDR2: DFQATT, SNEGSKA (reference sequence). This CDR3 spans 12 amino acids. The V end lost 7 bases, the J end lost 1 base, and 8 bases lay between the germline ends. The CDR3 bases are TGCAGTGTCAGGCCTTCTGGAAACACCATATATTTT. Its protein is CSVRPSGNTIYF.

The J gene is TRBJ1-5, the V gene TRBV29-1; no definite D call. CDR1 and CDR2 (germline): SQVTM, ANQGSEA. This CDR3 spans 12 amino acids. The V gene lost 0 bases and the J gene lost 8 bases, with 8 bases spanning the gap. CDR3 sequence (DNA): TGCAGCGTTGAAGAAGGAGGAGAGCCCCAGCATTTT. Its translation: CSVEEGGEPQHF.

The rearrangement links TRBV9 to TRBJ2-3; a weak D match, TRBD2 (5 bases). V was trimmed by 4 bases and J by 0 bases, leaving 15 bases between them. The CDR3 contains 16 residues. Germline CDR1 is SGDLS and CDR2 is YYNGEE. Here the CDR3 reads CASSPDGKPSTDTQYF. CDR3 sequence (DNA): TGTGCCAGCAGCCCCGACGGGAAGCCTAGCACAGATACGCAGTATTTT.

The chain links TRBV4-1 to TRBJ2-2; 11 nucleotides align to TRBD1. The CDR3 has 15 amino acids. The germline V gene encodes CDR1 MGHRA and CDR2 YSYEKL. With V trimmed by 8 bases and J by 0 bases, 2 bases remained unmatched. The CDR3 coding sequence is TGCGCCAGCGGACAGGGGGCCCCGAACACCGGGGAGCTGTTTTTT. Translated: CASGQGAPNTGELFF.

V gene TRBV20-1 combines with J gene TRBJ2-1; 12 bases align to TRBD2. The germline V gene encodes CDR1 DFQATT and CDR2 SNEGSKA (reference sequence). The length of the CDR3 is 14 residues. J gave up 15 bases and V 6 bases, and 15 bases lay outside the gene matches. CDR3 region: CSAKTTSGGRGRFF. CDR3 coding DNA: TGCAGTGCCAAAACGACTAGCGGGGGCCGGGGGCGGTTCTTC.

V is TRBV11-1 and J is TRBJ2-7, with 12 bases matching TRBD1. The CDR3 is made up of 15 amino acids. Per germline, CDR1 SGHAT and CDR2 FQDESV (reference sequence). J gave up 4 bases and V 5 bases, and 6 bases lay outside the gene matches. The CDR3 nucleotides are TGTGCCAGCAGCCGAGTGGGACAGGGGGCGTACGAGCAGTACTTC. It yields the protein CASSRVGQGAYEQYF.

This chain uses TRBV6-2 or TRBV6-3 with TRBJ2-1; D unresolved. Trimming left V 0 bases short and J 14 bases short, with 14 bases between. The CDR3 sequence is 13 residues long. Germline V CDR1 and CDR2: MNHEY, SVGEGT. The CDR3 region has the DNA TGTGCCAGCAGTTACTCGGAGACCGCCCTGGAGTTCTTC. This encodes CASSYSETALEFF.

The rearrangement joins TRBV5-1 to TRBJ2-1; D is perhaps TRBD1 (6 bases). With 6 bases removed from V and 0 bases from J, the gap between germline ends came to 10 bases. The CDR3 runs to 14 residues. Germline CDR1 reads SGHRS; CDR2 reads YFSETQ. CDR3 nucleotides: TGCGCCAGCAATCCGACAGGCTCCTACAATGAGCAGTTCTTC. Protein: CASNPTGSYNEQFF.

The chain recombines TRBV5-6 with TRBJ2-7; D call uncertain. From germline, CDR1 is SGHDT and CDR2 YYEEEE. This CDR3 contains 16 residues. The germline V and J ends were trimmed by 4 bases and 7 bases, with 24 bases remaining between them. The CDR3 region is CASSAERQEERNEQYF. Written as DNA, the CDR3 is TGTGCCAGCAGCGCCGAAAGACAAGAAGAAAGGAATGAGCAGTACTTC. The variable domain in full, with the rest retrieved from reference TRBV5-6 and TRBJ2-7, is DAGVTQSPTHLIKTRGQQVTLRCSPKSGHDTVSWYQQALGQGPQFIFQYYEEEERQRGNFPDRFSGHQFPNYSSELNVNALLLGDSALYLCASSAERQEERNEQYFGPGTRLTVT.

This clonotype showed up just once. J is TRBJ2-3 and V is TRBV12-3 or TRBV12-4; a weak D match, TRBD1 (7 bases). This CDR3 is 16 amino acids long. V gave up 4 bases and J gave up 2 bases, with 16 bases separating them. The CDR3 region is CASSSPTGTYTDTQYF. DNA of the CDR3: TGTGCCAGCAGTTCGCCGACAGGGACTTACACAGATACGCAGTATTTT.

J is TRBJ2-5 and V is TRBV4-1; 8 positions match TRBD1. Per the germline V gene, CDR1 is MGHRA and CDR2 is YSYEKL. V gave up 1 base and J gave up 5 bases; unmatched junction bases: 6. The CDR3 runs 15 residues. Here the CDR3 reads CASSQGPGGRETQYF. CDR3 coding DNA: TGCGCCAGCAGCCAAGGCCCAGGGGGCCGGGAGACCCAGTACTTC.

The chain combines TRBV10-3 with TRBJ2-3, with D perhaps TRBD1 (5 bases). The CDR3 length is 14 residues. V shed 4 bases and J shed 4 bases, with 12 bases lying between them. Germline CDR1 is ENHRY and CDR2 is SYGVKD. DNA for the CDR3: TGTGCCATCAGTGGTGAGCTAGGGGCAGATACGCAGTATTTT. As protein: CAISGELGADTQYF.

This clonotype was counted only a few times. The chain links TRBV28 to TRBJ1-6; the D gene is possibly TRBD1 (5 bases). Trimming pared 6 bases from V and 8 bases from J, leaving 11 bases between. CDR1 is MDHEN, CDR2 SYDVKM, per germline. The CDR3 has 13 amino acids. This CDR3 reads CASRPQGDSPLHF. The CDR3 region has the DNA TGTGCCAGCAGGCCCCAGGGTGATTCACCCCTCCACTTT.

The J gene is TRBJ2-5, the V gene TRBV24-1; tentative D call: TRBD2 (5 bases). Trimming stripped 4 bases from V and 2 bases from J, with 16 bases between. The V gene's germline CDR1 is KGHDR and CDR2 SFDVKD. The CDR3 contains 16 residues. The CDR3 protein is CATSESTSRGQETQYF. In DNA, the CDR3 is TGTGCCACCAGTGAATCGACCTCTCGCGGGCAAGAGACCCAGTACTTC.

This clonotype was seen a handful of times. The rearrangement links TRBV28 to TRBJ2-3, with 12 bases fitting TRBD2. The V segment lost 6 bases and the J segment 3 bases; nucleotides outside the gene matches: 4. CDR3 length: 15 amino acids. Germline values: CDR1 MDHEN, CDR2 SYDVKM. The CDR3 DNA is TGTGCCAGCAGCCTAGCGGGGGGGCGGACAGATACGCAGTATTTT. Its protein is CASSLAGGRTDTQYF.

A note on this clonotype: A clone one base away is much larger, so this may be a read error. The chain couples TRBV20-1 to TRBJ2-7; 9 bases are shared with TRBD2. Germline CDR1 reads DFQATT; CDR2 reads SNEGSKA (reference sequence). This CDR3 region has 18 residues. V was pared by 5 bases and J by 4 bases, with 21 bases of the junction left unmatched. CDR3 sequence (DNA): TGCAGTGCTTCCCGTCCTCGGAGGGAGCGGGGGGTGTTGTACGAGCAGTACTTC. This translates into CSASRPRRERGVLYEQYF.

The chain couples TRBV6-5 to TRBJ1-3, with D possibly TRBD1 on 5 matching bases. Germline-derived CDR1 and CDR2 are MNHEY and SVGAGI. CDR3 size: 15 residues. Trimming cost V 2 bases and J 0 bases, with 8 bases left between them. CDR3 DNA sequence: TGTGCCAGCAGTTACCCGGACAACTCTGGAAACACCATATATTTT. This sequence encodes CASSYPDNSGNTIYF.

The chain has TRBV20-1 and TRBJ2-1; 9 nucleotides line up with TRBD1. This CDR3 spans 14 amino acids. CDR1 DFQATT and CDR2 SNEGSKA come from the germline V gene (reference sequence). V lost 5 bases, J lost 4 bases, and 6 bases stayed unmatched. As DNA, the CDR3 is TGCAGTGCTCAAACAGGGGGCTATTACAATGAGCAGTTCTTC. Protein: CSAQTGGYYNEQFF.

This clonotype was counted a few times. The V gene is TRBV5-1, the J gene TRBJ2-1; D is unclear. This CDR3 comprises 14 residues. Germline V gene sequence: CDR1 SGHRS, CDR2 YFSETQ. The V end lost 4 bases, the J end lost 8 bases, and 16 bases lay between the germline ends. DNA for the CDR3: TGCGCCAGCAGCCAATCGGCAAGCGCGGATGAGCAGTTCTTC. Translation gives CASSQSASADEQFF.

This clonotype was found a few times. V and J are TRBV6-1 and TRBJ1-6; 8 bases align to TRBD1. The CDR3 extends over 15 amino acids. With V trimmed by 6 bases and J by 10 bases, 11 bases remained unmatched. Germline V CDR1 and CDR2: MNHNS, SASEGT. In nucleotides, the CDR3 is TGTGCCAGCAGCCGCGGGAACAGGGGGGGCTCACCCCTCCACTTT. Protein product: CASSRGNRGGSPLHF.

The gene calls are TRBV5-1 and TRBJ2-2; D gene unclear. V lost 3 bases to trimming and J lost 3 bases, with 12 bases between them. The CDR3 is made up of 15 amino acids. Germline CDR1 is SGHRS and CDR2 is YFSETQ. The CDR3 DNA sequence: TGCGCCAGCAGCTCCCGTGGGCCCGACACCGGGGAGCTGTTTTTT. This translates into CASSSRGPDTGELFF.

The rearrangement uses TRBV27 and TRBJ2-7, with TRBD1 matching 8 bases. Trimming took 3 bases from V and 4 from J; bases not matched to a gene: 11. This CDR3 has 16 amino acids. Germline V gene data show CDR1 as MNHEY and CDR2 as SMNVEV (reference sequence). This chain's CDR3 is CASSFLLGQEVYEQYF. DNA for the CDR3: TGTGCCAGCAGTTTTCTCCTGGGACAGGAGGTTTACGAGCAGTACTTC.

This clonotype was picked up a small number of times. The chain couples TRBV30 to TRBJ2-1; D not resolved. The CDR3 is 13 amino acids. The V end lost 6 bases, the J end lost 3 bases, and 12 bases lay between the germline ends. Germline loops: CDR1 GTSNPN, CDR2 SVGIG (reference sequence). The CDR3: CACHQVLYNEQFF. In nucleotides, the CDR3 is TGTGCCTGTCACCAGGTGCTCTACAATGAGCAGTTCTTC.

This clonotype has only a few counts. The V and J genes are TRBV15 and TRBJ2-7, with 9 bases aligning to TRBD1. The CDR3 has 15 residues. Germline lookup yields CDR1 LNHNV and CDR2 YYDKDF (reference sequence). Trimming removed 3 bases from V and 5 bases from J; junction bases left unmatched: 8. For the CDR3, the DNA is TGTGCCACCAGCAGGGGACAGGGAGTAAGCAACGAGCAGTACTTC. Residues: CATSRGQGVSNEQYF.

The chain has TRBV20-1 and TRBJ2-7; tentatively, D is TRBD1 or TRBD2 (6 bases each). The germline gives CDR1 DFQATT, CDR2 SNEGSKA (reference sequence). The CDR3 length is 12 residues. Trimming shortened V by 3 bases and J by 2 bases, and 8 bases separated the two germline ends. For the CDR3, the DNA is TGCAGTGCTAGCGGGGGCCCCTACGAGCAGTACTTC. It encodes CSASGGPYEQYF.